Listed below are T cell receptor beta chains from one sample, sequenced in a study of CD8 T cells in ankylosing spondylitis. Each CDR3 protein is one row after TCRdb ran MiXCR on the 5' RACE reads. The sample contains approximately 550,000 distinct CDR3 sequences, roughly an eighth of which appear only once. Sequenced input: blood, either unsorted or a sorted T cell fraction (not recorded which). The origin of the receptors is a male donor with ankylosing spondylitis. Each CDR3 is given without its conserved first and last residue. The order of the fields is V gene, clone size, J gene, CDR3 protein. Clone size, where shown, is once, few, many, or a class for clones that have expanded.

TRBV29-1	.	TRBJ1-1	SGQGYVNTEAF
TRBV5-4	few	TRBJ2-3	ASSSQGADTQY
TRBV29-1	many	TRBJ1-6	SARGGAPNSPLH
TRBV15	.	TRBJ1-5	ATRPYAGNQPQH
TRBV11-2	.	TRBJ2-1	ASSLVSWGSSTRFEKQL
TRBV7-8	.	TRBJ1-2	ASSMTGANYGYT
TRBV7-2	.	TRBJ2-7	ASSLRIRGDEQY
TRBV7-2	few	TRBJ2-1	ASSLQRPYNEQF
TRBV27	.	TRBJ1-6	ASRSGLNSPLH
TRBV20-1	many	TRBJ2-1	SAQTGPGLAGGQF
TRBV7-2	.	TRBJ2-1	ASRGKGGSYNEQF
TRBV20-1	.	TRBJ2-1	SAGGLTNYNEQF
TRBV29-1	few	TRBJ1-2	SVEGSEVGYGYT
TRBV5-5	many	TRBJ2-1	ASSSTVSGRYVNEQF
TRBV20-1	.	TRBJ1-5	SARPGDQPQH
TRBV11-2	few	TRBJ1-3	ASSVGQEKDPLLGNTIY
TRBV20-1	.	TRBJ2-1	SARLAGGSYNEQF
TRBV5-6	few	TRBJ2-5	ASSLVGNRGTQY
TRBV11-2	many	TRBJ2-1	ASSLDRTSYNEQF
TRBV7-2	many	TRBJ2-1	ASSLGEATIPYNEQF
TRBV11-3	few	TRBJ2-3	ASSLGRQFTDTQY
TRBV13	few	TRBJ2-3	ASSLSPTDTQY
TRBV4-1	many	TRBJ2-7	ASSRGLGYEQY
TRBV20-1	few	TRBJ2-7	SVVRTGRTYEQY
TRBV5-1	few	TRBJ1-2	ASSLRQGSGYGYT
TRBV3-1	few	TRBJ1-1	ASSRRTGHTEAF
TRBV7-6	few	TRBJ2-3	ASSLATRASGRADTQY
TRBV24-1	.	TRBJ2-5	ATSDDGLAGAQETQY
TRBV11-2	few	TRBJ2-3	ASTLAGGRADTQY
TRBV11-2	few	TRBJ2-7	ASSLDFSSGTRSYEQY
TRBV7-2	few	TRBJ2-1	ASSLAGRPGNEQF
TRBV12-3/TRBV12-4	.	TRBJ1-5	ASSLRRDNQPQH
TRBV10-3	.	TRBJ2-3	AIQLAGDYADTQY
TRBV5-6	.	TRBJ2-7	ASSRAQSYEQY
TRBV30	.	TRBJ2-5	AYRPGTSTLETQY
TRBV12-3/TRBV12-4	.	TRBJ2-3	ASTQGQGTQY
TRBV7-9	.	TRBJ2-6	ASSTGQGARANVLT
TRBV27	.	TRBJ2-1	ATIKKDSYNEQF
TRBV14	.	TRBJ2-7	ASSPLRSPYEQY
TRBV29-1	many	TRBJ2-3	SVKVAGTDTQY
TRBV11-2	few	TRBJ1-5	ASSLGQGVQPQH
TRBV4-2	many	TRBJ1-1	ASSQDLRGNTEAF
TRBV10-3	few	TRBJ2-5	AISESLGWNPETQY
TRBV7-9	few	TRBJ2-3	ASSLGGKWGTQY
TRBV28	few	TRBJ2-5	ASSLVGGQTQY
TRBV7-2	few	TRBJ2-2	ASSLAGQNTGELF